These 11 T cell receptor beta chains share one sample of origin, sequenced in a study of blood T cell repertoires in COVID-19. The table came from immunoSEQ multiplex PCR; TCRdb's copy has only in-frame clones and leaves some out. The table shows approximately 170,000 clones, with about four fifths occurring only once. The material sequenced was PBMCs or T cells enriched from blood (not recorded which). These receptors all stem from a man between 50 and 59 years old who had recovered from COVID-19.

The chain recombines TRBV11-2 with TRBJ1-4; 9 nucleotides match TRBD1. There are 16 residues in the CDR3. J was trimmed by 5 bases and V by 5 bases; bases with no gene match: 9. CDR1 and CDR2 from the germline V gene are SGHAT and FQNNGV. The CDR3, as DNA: TGTGCCAGCAGCCTATCCGTCGGGACAGGGAATGAAAAACTGTTTTTT. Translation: CASSLSVGTGNEKLFF.

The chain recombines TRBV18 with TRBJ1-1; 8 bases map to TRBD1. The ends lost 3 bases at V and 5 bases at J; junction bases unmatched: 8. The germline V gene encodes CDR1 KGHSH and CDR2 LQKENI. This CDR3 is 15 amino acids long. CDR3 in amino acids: CASSPQQGVETEAFF. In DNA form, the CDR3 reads TGTGCCAGCTCACCTCAACAGGGGGTTGAAACTGAAGCTTTCTTT.

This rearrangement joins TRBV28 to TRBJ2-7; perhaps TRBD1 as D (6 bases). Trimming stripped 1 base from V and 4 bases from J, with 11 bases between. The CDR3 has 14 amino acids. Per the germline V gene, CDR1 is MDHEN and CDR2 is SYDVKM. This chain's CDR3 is CASSLSGAAYEQYF. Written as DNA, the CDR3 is TGTGCCAGCAGTTTATCAGGGGCCGCATACGAGCAGTACTTC.

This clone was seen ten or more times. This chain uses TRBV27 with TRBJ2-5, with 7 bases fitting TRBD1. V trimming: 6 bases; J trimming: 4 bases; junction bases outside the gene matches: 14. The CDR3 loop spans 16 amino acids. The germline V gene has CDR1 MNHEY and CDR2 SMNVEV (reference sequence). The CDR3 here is CASSSASRGTAETQYF. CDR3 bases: TGTGCCAGCAGCTCGGCCAGCAGGGGGACGGCAGAGACCCAGTACTTC.

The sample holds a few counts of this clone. The CDR3 region has the DNA TGTGCCAGCAGCCCCGGGACAATGAACACTGAAGCTTTCTTT. The encoded protein is CASSPGTMNTEAFF. V usage is TRBV6-5 and J usage is TRBJ1-1; TRBD1 is a possible D gene (6 bases). The germline CDR1 and CDR2 sequences are MNHEY and SVGAGI. With 6 bases removed from V and 0 bases from J, the gap between germline ends came to 11 bases. This CDR3 has 14 residues.

The CDR3 is CASTAGGTYEQYF. CDR3 DNA: TGTGCCAGCACCGCCGGGGGGACCTACGAGCAGTACTTC. The rearrangement links TRBV12-3 or TRBV12-4 to TRBJ2-7, with TRBD2 matching 7 bases. Germline trimming cut 7 bases from V and 2 bases from J; bases unmatched to any gene: 5. The length of the CDR3 is 13 residues.

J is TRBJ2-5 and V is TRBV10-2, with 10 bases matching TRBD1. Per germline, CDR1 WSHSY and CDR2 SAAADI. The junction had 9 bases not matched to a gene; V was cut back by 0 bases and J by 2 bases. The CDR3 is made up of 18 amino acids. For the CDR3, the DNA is TGCGCCAGCAGTGAGTCAAGGGGGACAGGGGCTAGGCAAGAGACCCAGTACTTC. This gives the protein CASSESRGTGARQETQYF.

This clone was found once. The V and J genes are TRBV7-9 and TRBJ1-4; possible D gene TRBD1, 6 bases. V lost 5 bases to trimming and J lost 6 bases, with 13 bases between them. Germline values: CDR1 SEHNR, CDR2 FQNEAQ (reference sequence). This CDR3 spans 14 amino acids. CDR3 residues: CASSRQGGDEKLFF. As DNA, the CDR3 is TGTGCCAGCAGCCGTCAAGGGGGTGATGAAAAACTGTTTTTT.

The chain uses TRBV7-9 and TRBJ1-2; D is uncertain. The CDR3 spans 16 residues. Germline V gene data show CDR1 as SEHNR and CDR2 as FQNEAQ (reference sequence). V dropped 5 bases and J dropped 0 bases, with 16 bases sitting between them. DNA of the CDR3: TGTGCCAGCAGCCAGGACGCATTCGGGGCTAACTATGGCTACACCTTC. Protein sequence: CASSQDAFGANYGYTF.

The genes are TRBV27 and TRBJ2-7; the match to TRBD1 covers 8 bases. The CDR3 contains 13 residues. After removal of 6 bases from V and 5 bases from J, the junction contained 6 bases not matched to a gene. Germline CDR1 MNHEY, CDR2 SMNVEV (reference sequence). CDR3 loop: CASRRDRFNEQYF. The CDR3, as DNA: TGTGCCAGCAGACGGGACAGGTTTAACGAGCAGTACTTC.

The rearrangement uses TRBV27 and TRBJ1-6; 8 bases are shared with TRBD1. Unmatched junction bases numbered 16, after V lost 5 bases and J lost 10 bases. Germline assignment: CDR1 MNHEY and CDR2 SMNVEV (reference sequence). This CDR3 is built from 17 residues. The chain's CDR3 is CASSNPHPGQGGSPLHF. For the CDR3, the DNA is TGTGCCAGCAGTAACCCACACCCAGGACAGGGTGGCTCACCCCTCCACTTT.